The clone carrying this T cell receptor beta chain was seen many times. Its matching antigen is unknown. These data come from a study of T-cell reconstitution after alpha-beta-depleted transplantation in children. This CDR3 has 14 residues. V was clipped by 3 bases and J by 1 base, with 9 bases between them. Study-level points and caveats: The origin of alpha-beta T cells about two months after transplant was reportedly several hundred expanded graft clones. By one year post-transplant, T-cell counts and diversity largely arose from T cells that were newly produced. The high TCRbeta diversity at day 60 in some patients came from surviving recipient T cells and thymic progenitors.

Preparation of the TCRbeta library was carried out with unique molecular identifiers. Via MiXCR, TCRdb re-called the PCR reads, giving one row per CDR3 protein. The repertoire includes about 980,000 distinct CDR3 sequences, about 30% of them detected once, and about 28% sits in the top ten. Material: PBMCs, mostly from graft donor cells, obtained 360 days after TCRalphabeta/CD19-depleted stem cell transplant. V gene TRBV12-3 or TRBV12-4 combines with J gene TRBJ1-1; D is perhaps TRBD1 (5 bases). The clonotype was recovered from a boy younger than two who had a stem cell transplant for SCID, so the T cells may come from the graft donor. CDR3 DNA sequence: TGTGCCAGCAGTTTTAGGCAGGGGAACACTGAAGCTTTCTTT. Its protein is CASSFRQGNTEAFF.